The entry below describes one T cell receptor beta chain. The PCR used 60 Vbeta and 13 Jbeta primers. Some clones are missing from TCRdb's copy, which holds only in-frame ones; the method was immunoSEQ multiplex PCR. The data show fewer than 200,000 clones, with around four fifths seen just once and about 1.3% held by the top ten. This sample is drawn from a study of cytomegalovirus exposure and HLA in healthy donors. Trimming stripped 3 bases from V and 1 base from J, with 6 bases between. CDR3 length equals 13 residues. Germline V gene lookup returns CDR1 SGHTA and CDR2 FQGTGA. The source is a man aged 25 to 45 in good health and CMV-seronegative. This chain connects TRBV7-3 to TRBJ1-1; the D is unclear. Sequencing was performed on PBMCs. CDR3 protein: CASSFSQNTEAFF. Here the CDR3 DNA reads TGTGCCAGCAGCTTTTCACAGAACACTGAAGCTTTCTTT. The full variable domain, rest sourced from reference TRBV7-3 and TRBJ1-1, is GAGVSQTPSNKVTEKGKYVELRCDPISGHTALYWYRQSLGQGPEFLIYFQGTGAADDSGLPNDRFFAVRPEGSVSTLKIQRTERGDSAVYLCASSFSQNTEAFFGQGTRLTVV.